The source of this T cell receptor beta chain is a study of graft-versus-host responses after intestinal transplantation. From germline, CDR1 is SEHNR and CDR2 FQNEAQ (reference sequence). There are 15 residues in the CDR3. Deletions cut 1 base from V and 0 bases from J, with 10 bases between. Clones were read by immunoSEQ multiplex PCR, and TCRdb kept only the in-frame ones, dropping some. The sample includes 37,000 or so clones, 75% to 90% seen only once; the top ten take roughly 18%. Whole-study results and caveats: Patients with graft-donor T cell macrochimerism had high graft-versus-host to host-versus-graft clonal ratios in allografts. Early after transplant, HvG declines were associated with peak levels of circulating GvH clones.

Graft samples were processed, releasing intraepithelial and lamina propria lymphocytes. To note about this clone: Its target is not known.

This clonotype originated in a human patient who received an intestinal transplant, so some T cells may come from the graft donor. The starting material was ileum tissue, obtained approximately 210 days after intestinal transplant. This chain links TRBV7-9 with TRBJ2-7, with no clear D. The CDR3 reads CASSLVGHNSYEQYF. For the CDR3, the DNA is TGTGCCAGCAGCTTAGTGGGCCACAACTCCTACGAGCAGTACTTC. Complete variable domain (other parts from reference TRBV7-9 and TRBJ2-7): DTGVSQNPRHKITKRGQNVTFRCDPISEHNRLYWYRQTLGQGPEFLTYFQNEAQLEKSRLLSDRFSAERPKGSFSTLEIQRTEQGDSAMYLCASSLVGHNSYEQYFGPGTRLTVT.